The T cell receptor (beta chain) under discussion was sequenced for a study of T cells in Graves' hyperthyroidism and ophthalmopathy. The CDR3 regions of TCR beta were amplified from RNA transcripts. Using the HTBI primer set, a first-round RT-PCR was run on the TCR CDR3. TCRdb independently ran MiXCR on the multiplex PCR reads; one entry per CDR3 protein. The sample shows around 270,000 distinct CDR3 sequences, roughly 19% of them seen only once. This clonotype was seen many times. V gave up 4 bases and J gave up 2 bases; unmatched junction bases: 8. The CDR3 length is 16 residues. Germline V gene lookup returns CDR1 DFQATT and CDR2 SNEGSKA (reference sequence). Active moderate-to-severe ophthalmopathy, Clinical Activity Score at least 3, NOSPECS at least 4, under 3 months' duration.

Sequencing used blood. The sequence came from a man aged 45 to 65 with Graves' ophthalmopathy. This chain links TRBV20-1 with TRBJ2-5; the match to TRBD2 covers 12 bases. The CDR3 here is CSAILLAGGRQETQYF. The CDR3, as DNA: TGCAGTGCTATTCTGCTAGCGGGAGGGCGGCAAGAGACCCAGTACTTC.